This note documents a single TCR beta chain sequence. This sample is part of a study of blood T cell repertoires in COVID-19. Study-level information: Acute and convalescent COVID-19 specimens originated in the United States, Italy and Spain. The cDNA or gDNA used as material had been derived from T cells, B-cell-depleted T cells, or PBMCs.

Germline CDR1 reads ENHRY; CDR2 reads SYGVKD. CDR3 size: 13 residues. V was pared by 9 bases and J by 3 bases, with 5 bases of the junction left unmatched. In the authors' workflow: It was from reference gene primer amplification that nucleated cell counts were estimated. Method: immunoSEQ multiplex PCR; TCRdb's copy keeps in-frame clones and lacks some. The DNA gave D and trimming, while V, J and clone size come from that table. The sample has approximately 70,000 clones; roughly three quarters are singletons. The TCR sequence derives from a woman aged 55-69 years with acute or convalescent COVID-19. The sample was peripheral blood. This sequence joins TRBV10-3 and TRBJ1-2; 9 bases are shared with TRBD1. The CDR3 DNA follows: TGTGCCATTCAGACAGGGGGTTACTATGGCTACACCTTC. Encoded protein: CAIQTGGYYGYTF.